Below are 27 T cell receptor beta chains sequenced from a single sample in a study of T cells in Graves' hyperthyroidism and ophthalmopathy. TCR beta CDR3 regions were amplified from RNA transcripts. A set of HTBI primers served as the primers for a first-round RT-PCR of the TCR CDR3. Via MiXCR, TCRdb re-called the multiplex PCR reads, giving one row per CDR3 protein. The table lists under 300,000 distinct CDR3 sequences, about 25% of them singletons. Sample: blood. These TCRs come from a man in his forties with Graves' hyperthyroidism that later progressed to Graves' ophthalmopathy.

This clonotype was detected many times. The genes are TRBV20-1 and TRBJ2-5; TRBD2 might be the D (5 bases). The V gene lost 0 bases and the J gene lost 5 bases, with 16 bases spanning the gap. The CDR3 contains 15 residues. The V gene's germline CDR1 is DFQATT and CDR2 SNEGSKA (reference sequence). In DNA form, the CDR3 reads TGCAGTGCTAGAGAGCCAGGTCCAAGGAGGGAGACCCAGTACTTC. Amino acid sequence: CSAREPGPRRETQYF.

This sequence joins TRBV24-1 and TRBJ2-4; 8 positions agree with TRBD1. CDR3 length: 15 residues. Germline values: CDR1 KGHDR, CDR2 SFDVKD. V shed 4 bases and J 6 bases; nucleotides not matched to a gene: 7. The CDR3: CATSEGQERRNIQYF. CDR3 nucleotide sequence: TGTGCCACCAGTGAGGGACAGGAGAGGAGAAACATTCAGTACTTC.

This clonotype has a count of ten or more. The J gene is TRBJ2-2, the V gene TRBV12-3 or TRBV12-4, with 12 nucleotides matching TRBD2. The CDR3 sequence is 19 residues long. V shed 1 base and J 1 base; nucleotides not matched to a gene: 7. The CDR3 protein is CASSLGRTSGTLNTGELFF. CDR3 DNA sequence: TGTGCCAGCAGTTTAGGGAGGACTAGCGGGACCCTGAACACCGGGGAGCTGTTTTTT.

There are a few counts of this clonotype. The chain is built from TRBV6-2 or TRBV6-3 and TRBJ2-7; D not certain. Germline CDR1 MNHEY, CDR2 SVGEGT. The V and J ends lost 7 bases and 0 bases respectively, with 13 bases between them. The length of the CDR3 is 14 residues. The CDR3 region is CASTLQRLSYEQYF. The CDR3 nucleotides read TGTGCCAGCACCTTACAGAGACTCTCCTACGAGCAGTACTTC.

The chain carries TRBV20-1 and TRBJ1-1, with TRBD1 identical over 7 bases. The CDR3 runs 11 residues. V was pared by 8 bases and J by 1 base, with 1 base of the junction left unmatched. Germline V gene data show CDR1 as DFQATT and CDR2 as SNEGSKA (reference sequence). The CDR3, as DNA: TGCAGTAGGACAGGGAACACTGAAGCTTTCTTT. Protein sequence: CSRTGNTEAFF.

The rearrangement uses TRBV6-5 and TRBJ1-1; D is unclear. Germline CDR1 reads MNHEY; CDR2 reads SVGAGI. V was clipped by 6 bases and J by 1 base, with 12 bases between them. The CDR3 contains 14 residues. DNA of the CDR3: TGTGCCAGCAGCTACCGGCCATCGAACACTGAAGCTTTCTTT. This codes for CASSYRPSNTEAFF.

The chain links TRBV7-9 to TRBJ2-5; D is unclear. The CDR3 consists of 14 residues. Germline V gene sequence: CDR1 SEHNR, CDR2 FQNEAQ (reference sequence). V lost 6 bases to trimming and J lost 3 bases, with 14 bases between them. CDR3 residues: CASSPAGSEETQYF. The CDR3 DNA is TGTGCCAGCAGTCCCGCCGGCAGCGAAGAGACCCAGTACTTC.

This clonotype occurred a few times. The chain employs TRBV28 and TRBJ2-7, with D possibly TRBD1 on 6 matching bases. Germline V lookup: CDR1 MDHEN, CDR2 SYDVKM. CDR3 length equals 15 residues. V shed 3 bases and J shed 1 base, with 13 bases lying between them. The CDR3: CASSFPDSDSYEQYF. The CDR3 region has the DNA TGTGCCAGCAGTTTTCCGGACAGCGATTCCTACGAGCAGTACTTC.

This clonotype was detected many times. The rearrangement joins TRBV29-1 to TRBJ2-7; D is tentatively TRBD1 or TRBD2 (8 bases each). CDR1 and CDR2 from the germline V gene are SQVTM and ANQGSEA. The CDR3 has 15 residues. Between the trimmed V and J ends, which lost 6 bases and 2 bases, there was a span of 20 bases. The CDR3, as DNA: TGCAGCGTCGGGGGGGTTACAGGGGGGCCCTACGAGCAGTACTTC. Translating gives CSVGGVTGGPYEQYF.

This chain uses TRBV6-2 or TRBV6-3 with TRBJ1-2, with 10 bases lining up with TRBD1. The V gene end was trimmed by 0 bases and the J gene end by 6 bases; junction bases not matched to a gene: 7. Germline V CDR1 and CDR2: MNHEY, SVGEGT. The CDR3 consists of 16 residues. The CDR3: CASSYSIPGQGNGYTF. The CDR3 coding sequence is TGTGCCAGCAGTTACTCGATTCCGGGACAGGGGAATGGCTACACCTTC.

V and J are TRBV11-2 and TRBJ2-5, with 9 bases identical to TRBD1. Germline V CDR1 and CDR2: SGHAT, FQNNGV. CDR3 size: 17 residues. V lost 5 bases, J lost 4 bases, and 14 bases stayed unmatched. The CDR3 DNA follows: TGTGCCAGCAGCCCCCCGGGACAGGGAGTGGGTCGAGAGACCCAGTACTTC. Translating it yields CASSPPGQGVGRETQYF.

Only a few counts were recorded for this clonotype. A much bigger clone sits one base away, suggesting this may be a read error. The rearrangement joins TRBV13 to TRBJ1-2, with 10 bases aligning to TRBD1. The V gene's germline CDR1 is PRHDT and CDR2 FYEKMQ (reference sequence). The CDR3 runs to 15 residues. The CDR3 sequence is CASSFRTGGDYSYTF. The CDR3 bases are TGTGCCAGCAGCTTCCGGACAGGGGGAGACTATAGCTACACCTTC.

This clonotype has a count of ten or more. A clone one base away is much larger, so this may be a read error. The chain employs TRBV6-5 and TRBJ2-7; unclear D gene. This CDR3 has 15 residues. V shed 2 bases and J shed 2 bases, with 13 bases lying between them. Germline assignment: CDR1 MNHEY and CDR2 SVGAGI. The DNA for the CDR3 is TGTGCCAGCAGTTACCTGGCTGGCGGAACCTACGAGCAGTACTTC. Its protein is CASSYLAGGTYEQYF.

V gene TRBV28 combines with J gene TRBJ2-7; TRBD2 matches at 7 bases. V lost 7 bases and J lost 0; bases outside the gene matches: 6. This CDR3 spans 14 amino acids. The V gene's germline CDR1 is MDHEN and CDR2 SYDVKM. The CDR3, as DNA: TGTGCCAGCAAGCGGGGTGACACCTCCTACGAGCAGTACTTC. It translates to CASKRGDTSYEQYF.

In its sample, this clonotype was seen many times. One end of the junction varies from germline; a read error may be responsible. In nucleotides, the CDR3 is TGCAGTGCTAGACGCGAGAACAGCGGGGAGCTGTTTTTT. It codes for CSARRENSGELFF. The rearrangement uses TRBV20-1 and TRBJ2-2; D unresolved. The CDR3 sequence is 13 residues long. The V gene's germline CDR1 is DFQATT and CDR2 SNEGSKA (reference sequence).

The chain combines TRBV20-1 with TRBJ1-1; D is perhaps TRBD1 (5 bases). Trimming removed 6 bases from V and 3 bases from J, with 17 bases in between. Germline assignment: CDR1 DFQATT and CDR2 SNEGSKA (reference sequence). The CDR3 totals 14 residues. CDR3 sequence reads: CSARALVGDTEAFF. CDR3 DNA sequence: TGCAGTGCCAGGGCCCTTGTAGGGGACACTGAAGCTTTCTTT.

The V and J genes are TRBV24-1 and TRBJ1-1, with D hard to call. Germline V gene lookup returns CDR1 KGHDR and CDR2 SFDVKD. The CDR3 is 14 amino acids. Between the trimmed V and J ends, which lost 7 bases and 4 bases, there was a span of 15 bases. This CDR3 is CATSRAGEGTEAFF. Here the CDR3 DNA reads TGTGCCACCAGCCGGGCCGGAGAGGGCACTGAAGCTTTCTTT.

In its sample, this clonotype was seen many times. The rearrangement uses TRBV4-2 and TRBJ2-7; 11 nucleotides match TRBD1. This CDR3 is built from 15 residues. Germline CDR1 LGHNA, CDR2 YNFKEQ. V was clipped by 2 bases and J by 5 bases; unmatched bases: 5. The CDR3 loop is CASSQPGQGVHEQYF. CDR3 sequence (DNA): TGTGCCAGCAGCCAACCGGGACAGGGGGTCCACGAGCAGTACTTC.

J is TRBJ2-7 and V is TRBV7-8, with unresolved D. In germline, CDR1 is SGHVS, CDR2 FQNEAQ. CDR3 length equals 15 residues. Deletions cut 1 base from V and 3 bases from J, with 13 bases between. CDR3 sequence reads: CASSLDSRAVYEQYF. In DNA, the CDR3 is TGTGCCAGCAGCTTAGATTCTCGGGCCGTCTACGAGCAGTACTTC.

This clonotype was observed many times. This chain joins TRBV7-8 and TRBJ1-1; the D gene is possibly TRBD1 (6 bases). V was pared by 3 bases and J by 5 bases, with 10 bases between. The CDR3 contains 13 residues. Germline CDR1 and CDR2: SGHVS and FQNEAQ. CDR3 in DNA: TGTGCCAGCAGCTTTAACAGGGAAACTGAAGCTTTCTTT. Protein sequence: CASSFNRETEAFF. Variable domain in full (rest from reference TRBV7-8 and TRBJ1-1): GAGVSQSPRYKVAKRGQDVALRCDPISGHVSLFWYQQALGQGPEFLTYFQNEAQLDKSGLPSDRFFAERPEGSVSTLKIQRTQQEDSAVYLCASSFNRETEAFFGQGTRLTVV.

V usage is TRBV12-3 or TRBV12-4 and J usage is TRBJ1-6, with D possibly being TRBD1 (5 bases). V was cut by 0 bases and J by 7 bases, with 10 bases left in between. The CDR3 runs 15 residues. CDR3 DNA: TGTGCCAGCAGTTTAGCGCGGCAGGGAAATTCACCCCTCCACTTT. This encodes CASSLARQGNSPLHF.

This clonotype showed up many times. This chain uses TRBV19 with TRBJ1-1, with 7 bases that match TRBD1. Trimming took 4 bases from V and 0 from J; bases not matched to a gene: 5. This CDR3 contains 15 residues. Germline V CDR1 and CDR2: LNHDA, SQIVND (reference sequence). CDR3 protein: CASSNDRAMNTEAFF. CDR3 coding DNA: TGTGCCAGTAGTAACGACAGGGCCATGAACACTGAAGCTTTCTTT.

The sample holds many counts of this clonotype. The chain recombines TRBV9 with TRBJ2-7; TRBD1 matches 11 bases. Germline values: CDR1 SGDLS, CDR2 YYNGEE. The J segment lost 6 bases and the V segment lost 5 bases, leaving 10 bases of the junction unmatched. CDR3 length: 15 amino acids. CDR3 in amino acids: CASSGLGQGVSEQYF. CDR3 DNA: TGTGCCAGCAGTGGGCTGGGACAGGGGGTCTCCGAGCAGTACTTC.

The chain has TRBV5-1 and TRBJ2-7; 8 bases agree with TRBD1. In germline, CDR1 is SGHRS, CDR2 YFSETQ. J was trimmed by 3 bases and V by 4 bases; bases with no gene match: 6. CDR3 length: 14 residues. The CDR3 loop reads CASSTRTGNYEQYF. The CDR3 DNA reads TGCGCCAGCAGCACCAGGACAGGGAACTACGAGCAGTACTTC.

This clonotype was detected ten times or more. The chain employs TRBV6-5 and TRBJ2-2; TRBD1 is a possible D gene (6 bases). V was pared by 5 bases and J by 4 bases, with 17 bases between. Germline assignment: CDR1 MNHEY and CDR2 SVGAGI. This CDR3 has 16 residues. The CDR3 reads CASSRVGTTPTGELFF. The CDR3 DNA follows: TGTGCCAGCAGTCGGGTCGGGACAACTCCCACCGGGGAGCTGTTTTTT.

The V gene is TRBV7-2, the J gene TRBJ1-6; no reliable D call. The germline V gene encodes CDR1 SGHTA and CDR2 FQGNSA. Trimming pared 5 bases from V and 5 bases from J, leaving 10 bases between. CDR3 length equals 14 residues. In DNA, the CDR3 is TGTGCCAGCAGCAACCCCGGGGATAATTCACCCCTCCACTTT. Its translation: CASSNPGDNSPLHF.

This clonotype showed up many times. This chain connects TRBV2 to TRBJ2-7; no clear D gene. This CDR3 has 13 amino acids. Germline-derived CDR1 and CDR2 are SNHLY and FYNNEI. V gave up 6 bases and J gave up 2 bases, with 11 bases separating them. In DNA, the CDR3 is TGTGCCAGCAGGGGGTTGACCCCCTACGAGCAGTACTTC. It specifies CASRGLTPYEQYF.